The 22 T cell receptor beta chains below all came from one sample that was sequenced in a study of T cells after yellow fever vaccination (dated by TCRdb to the late 2010s). The library was prepared using 5' RACE. This sample was sequenced with an Illumina NovaSeq 6000. TCRdb reprocessing: public reads trimmed at Q25 with fastp, clones called with MiXCR, in-frame beta chains kept. CDR3 protein sequences are deduplicated, and each keeps its most common genes and DNA. For this sample the table gives about 170,000 distinct CDR3 sequences, of which about 10% were detected only once. The ten largest make up roughly a third of the sample. The label giving this sample's treatment or condition can be read as: live attenuated yellow fever vaccine strain. The material was CD8+ T cells sorted from PBMCs, obtained 15 days after the yellow fever booster vaccination. The origin of the receptors is a man between 18 and 35 years old who received the YFV17D yellow fever vaccine.

The chain joins TRBV5-1 to TRBJ2-7; D possibly corresponds to TRBD2 (6 bases). The V end was cut by 0 bases, the J end by 4 bases, with 14 bases between. CDR1 and CDR2 (germline): SGHRS, YFSETQ. The CDR3 is 15 amino acids. As DNA, the CDR3 is TGCGCCAGCAGCTTGGGGGATTCGCGGGATTACGAGCAGTACGTC. This translates into CASSLGDSRDYEQYV.

This clonotype was found a few times. J is TRBJ1-3 and V is TRBV25-1; D might be TRBD1 (5 bases). V shed 8 bases and J shed 9 bases, with 14 bases lying between them. The CDR3 is 12 amino acids. Germline V lookup: CDR1 MGHDK, CDR2 SYGVNS. The CDR3 loop is CASQGPRSTIYF. The CDR3 nucleotides are TGTGCCAGCCAGGGACCGCGTTCCACCATATATTTT.

This clonotype was observed a few times. The rearrangement links TRBV20-1 to TRBJ2-7; D is perhaps TRBD1 or TRBD2 (6 bases each). Trimming removed 7 bases at V and 2 bases at J, with 9 bases between. The CDR3 runs 11 residues. CDR1 is DFQATT and CDR2 is SNEGSKA in the germline V gene (reference sequence). CDR3 sequence: CSVRGAYEQYV. The DNA for the CDR3 is TGCAGTGTTAGGGGGGCCTACGAGCAGTACGTC.

The genes are TRBV29-1 and TRBJ2-3; D is unresolved. The CDR3 extends over 16 amino acids. From germline, CDR1 is SQVTM and CDR2 ANQGSEA. The V end was cut by 4 bases, the J end by 0 bases, with 17 bases between. DNA of the CDR3: TGCAGCGTTGTGGTACAGAACATCCTTAGCACAGATACGCAGTATTTT. Its protein is CSVVVQNILSTDTQYF.

V usage is TRBV7-9 and J usage is TRBJ1-2, with D perhaps TRBD1 (6 bases). V lost 2 bases, J lost 6 bases, and 7 bases lay in between. This CDR3 has 12 residues. Per germline, CDR1 SEHNR and CDR2 FQNEAQ (reference sequence). Here the CDR3 DNA reads TGTGCCAGCAGCTTAACAGGGCATGGCTACACCTTC. Translated: CASSLTGHGYTF.

Only a few counts were recorded for this clonotype. This rearrangement joins TRBV7-9 to TRBJ2-7, with D perhaps matching TRBD2 (6 bases). CDR1 is SEHNR and CDR2 is FQNEAQ in the germline V gene (reference sequence). The CDR3 extends over 15 amino acids. The germline V and J ends were trimmed by 5 bases and 0 bases, with 14 bases remaining between them. CDR3 in amino acids: CASSPLGGISYEQYF. The CDR3 coding sequence is TGTGCCAGCAGCCCCCTGGGGGGTATCTCCTACGAGCAGTACTTC.

This clonotype occurred a few times. The chain combines TRBV7-6 with TRBJ2-7; D is unclear. The V end was cut by 5 bases, the J end by 2 bases, with 13 bases between. The CDR3 loop spans 14 amino acids. Per germline, CDR1 SGHVS and CDR2 FNYEAQ. DNA for the CDR3: TGTGCCAGCAGCCCCCACGGGCAGACCTACGAGCAGTACTTC. It specifies CASSPHGQTYEQYF.

This clonotype was counted only a few times. V usage is TRBV7-3 and J usage is TRBJ2-5, with D possibly being TRBD2 (7 bases). CDR1 SGHTA and CDR2 FQGTGA come from the germline V gene. Trimming stripped 4 bases from V and 3 bases from J, with 15 bases between. There are 15 residues in the CDR3. The CDR3 DNA reads as TGTGCCAGCAGCTCGTTGGGGGGGCATGAAGAGACCCAGTACTTC. Its protein is CASSSLGGHEETQYF. The full variable domain, its missing parts supplied by reference TRBV7-3 and TRBJ2-5, is GAGVSQTPSNKVTEKGKYVELRCDPISGHTALYWYRQSLGQGPEFLIYFQGTGAADDSGLPNDRFFAVRPEGSVSTLKIQRTERGDSAVYLCASSSLGGHEETQYFGPGTRLLVL.

There are a few counts of this clonotype. V is TRBV27 and J is TRBJ2-7; 7 nucleotides align to TRBD1. The CDR3 is made up of 15 amino acids. J lost 2 bases, V lost 8 bases, and 12 bases had no gene match. The V gene's germline CDR1 is MNHEY and CDR2 SMNVEV (reference sequence). CDR3 bases: TGTGCCAGCGCACAGACCGGGACAGAAACCTACGAGCAGTACTTC. Translated: CASAQTGTETYEQYF.

V usage is TRBV28 and J usage is TRBJ2-7; 12 bases agree with TRBD1. Trimming cost V 2 bases and J 3 bases; bases outside gene matches: 14. The CDR3 sequence is 19 residues long. Germline CDR1 is MDHEN and CDR2 is SYDVKM. The CDR3 loop is CASSLGGTGGPLRVYEQYF. The CDR3 DNA sequence: TGTGCCAGCAGTTTAGGTGGGACAGGGGGCCCTCTGAGAGTCTACGAGCAGTACTTC.

The gene calls are TRBV9 and TRBJ1-2; tentative D call: TRBD1 (6 bases). The V end lost 5 bases, the J end lost 5 bases, and 16 bases lay between the germline ends. This CDR3 has 14 amino acids. From germline, CDR1 is SGDLS and CDR2 YYNGEE. The DNA for the CDR3 is TGTGCCAGCAGAGGGGGAAGTGGGACTTATGGCTACACCTTC. Translated, it gives CASRGGSGTYGYTF.

This clonotype was seen many times. The chain uses TRBV7-8 and TRBJ1-5; unclear D gene. CDR3 length: 15 residues. V lost 1 base to trimming and J lost 4 bases, with 11 bases between them. Germline V gives CDR1 SGHVS, CDR2 FQNEAQ. CDR3 nucleotide sequence: TGTGCCAGCAGCTTAGGACGGCTCGGAAATCAGCCCCAGCATTTT. Encoded protein: CASSLGRLGNQPQHF.

The rearrangement uses TRBV6-5 and TRBJ2-6, with D perhaps matching TRBD2 (5 bases). Germline CDR1 MNHEY, CDR2 SVGAGI. This CDR3 region has 13 residues. The V gene lost 5 bases and the J gene lost 4 bases, with 6 bases spanning the gap. CDR3: CASSTGGANVLTF. CDR3 bases: TGTGCCAGCAGTACGGGGGGGGCCAACGTCCTGACTTTC.

The V call is TRBV12-3 or TRBV12-4, the J call TRBJ2-3, with D perhaps TRBD2 (5 bases). This CDR3 comprises 15 residues. V gave up 3 bases and J gave up 4 bases, with 14 bases separating them. The CDR3 is CASSLLSEVADTQYF. CDR3 in DNA: TGTGCCAGCAGTTTGCTTAGCGAAGTTGCAGATACGCAGTATTTT.

This clonotype was counted only a few times. V usage is TRBV9 and J usage is TRBJ1-6, with D perhaps matching TRBD1 (6 bases). V was pared by 3 bases and J by 3 bases, with 13 bases between. Germline assignment: CDR1 SGDLS and CDR2 YYNGEE. The CDR3 is 16 residues long. This CDR3 reads CASSERDRLYNSPLHF. Written as DNA, the CDR3 is TGTGCCAGCAGCGAACGAGACAGGCTCTATAATTCACCCCTCCACTTT.

This clonotype was counted between two and nine times. This chain connects TRBV29-1 to TRBJ2-5, with TRBD1 matching over 9 bases. The length of the CDR3 is 12 residues. CDR1 and CDR2 (germline): SQVTM, ANQGSEA. Trimming removed 6 bases from V and 6 bases from J; junction bases left unmatched: 5. CDR3 in amino acids: CSVRTGEKTQYF. For the CDR3, the DNA is TGCAGCGTCCGGACAGGGGAAAAGACCCAGTACTTC.

This clonotype was counted a few times. This chain uses TRBV30 with TRBJ2-7; 10 bases fit TRBD1. V shed 0 bases and J 2 bases; nucleotides not matched to a gene: 1. The CDR3 consists of 14 residues. CDR1 and CDR2 from the germline V gene are GTSNPN and SVGIG (reference sequence). This CDR3 reads CAWSVGTGAYEQYF. The CDR3 DNA follows: TGTGCCTGGAGTGTAGGGACAGGGGCCTACGAGCAGTACTTC. The full variable domain, with the rest looked up from reference TRBV30 and TRBJ2-7, is SQTIHQWPATLVQPVGSPLSLECTVEGTSNPNLYWYRQAAGRGLQLLFYSVGIGQISSEVPQNLSASRPQDRQFILSSKKLLLSDSGFYLCAWSVGTGAYEQYFGPGTRLTVT.

This chain connects TRBV4-3 to TRBJ1-4, with 9 bases fitting TRBD1. Germline values: CDR1 LGHNA, CDR2 YSLEER. The CDR3 sequence is 14 residues long. Trimming took 4 bases from V and 6 from J; bases not matched to a gene: 3. The CDR3 DNA follows: TGCGCCAGCAGCCCCACAGGGGGCGATGAAAAACTGTTTTTT. It yields the protein CASSPTGGDEKLFF.

This rearrangement joins TRBV2 to TRBJ2-7; D could derive from TRBD1 or TRBD2 (5 bases each). CDR3 length: 12 amino acids. Germline V gives CDR1 SNHLY, CDR2 FYNNEI. Trimming shortened V by 8 bases and J by 0 bases, and 8 bases separated the two germline ends. DNA of the CDR3: TGTGCCAGCCGGGACGCCTCCTACGAGCAGTACTTC. Its translation is CASRDASYEQYF.

This chain uses TRBV19 with TRBJ2-3, with D perhaps being TRBD1 or TRBD2 (6 bases each). The V and J ends lost 3 bases and 6 bases respectively, with 10 bases between them. Looked up from germline, CDR1 is LNHDA and CDR2 is SQIVND (reference sequence). The CDR3 consists of 13 residues. CDR3 bases: TGTGCCAGTAGTATGGGAGGACAGGATACGCAGTATTTT. This gives the protein CASSMGGQDTQYF.

As to this clonotype: One end of the junction is discordant with germline, which a read error may explain. CDR3 amino acids: CASSIAGTGSDEQYF. In DNA, the CDR3 is TGTGCCAGCAGCATAGCGGGGACAGGGTCGGACGAGCAGTACTTC. The chain has TRBV7-9 and TRBJ2-7, with D perhaps TRBD1 (9 bases). CDR3 length equals 15 residues. CDR1 SEHNR and CDR2 FQNEAQ come from the germline V gene (reference sequence). Full variable domain (outside the CDR3, taken from reference TRBV7-9 and TRBJ2-7): DTGVSQNPRHKITKRGQNVTFRCDPISEHNRLYWYRQTLGQGPEFLTYFQNEAQLEKSRLLSDRFSAERPKGSFSTLEIQRTEQGDSAMYLCASSIAGTGSDEQYFGPGTRLTVT.

This sequence joins TRBV6-1 and TRBJ2-7; no firm D call. With 3 bases removed from V and 8 bases from J, the gap between germline ends came to 11 bases. The length of the CDR3 is 12 residues. The germline V gene encodes CDR1 MNHNS and CDR2 SASEGT. Here the CDR3 reads CASSEVGIKQYV. CDR3 DNA sequence: TGTGCCAGCAGTGAGGTAGGGATCAAGCAGTACGTC.